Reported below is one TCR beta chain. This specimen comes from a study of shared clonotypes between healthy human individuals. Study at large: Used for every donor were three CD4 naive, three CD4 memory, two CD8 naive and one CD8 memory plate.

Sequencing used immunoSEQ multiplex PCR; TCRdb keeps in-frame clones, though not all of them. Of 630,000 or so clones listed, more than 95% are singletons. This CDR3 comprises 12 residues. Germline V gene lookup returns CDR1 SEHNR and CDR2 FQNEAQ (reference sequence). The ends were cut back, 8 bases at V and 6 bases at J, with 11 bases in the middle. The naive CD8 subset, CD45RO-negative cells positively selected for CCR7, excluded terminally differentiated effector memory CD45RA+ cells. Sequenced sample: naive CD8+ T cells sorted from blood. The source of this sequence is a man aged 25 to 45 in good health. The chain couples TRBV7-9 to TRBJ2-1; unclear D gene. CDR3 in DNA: TGTGCCAGCGGCAGACTCAGCAATGAGCAGTTCTTC. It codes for CASGRLSNEQFF.